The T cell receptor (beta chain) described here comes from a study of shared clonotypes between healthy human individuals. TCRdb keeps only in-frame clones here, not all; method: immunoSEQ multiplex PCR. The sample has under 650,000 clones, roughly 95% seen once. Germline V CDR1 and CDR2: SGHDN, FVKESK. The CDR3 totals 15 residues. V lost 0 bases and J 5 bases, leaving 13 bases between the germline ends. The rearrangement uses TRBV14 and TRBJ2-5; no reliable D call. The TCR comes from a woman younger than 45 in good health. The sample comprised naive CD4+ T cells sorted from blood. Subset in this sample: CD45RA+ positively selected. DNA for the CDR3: TGTGCCAGCAGCCAAGATTGGACCCCACGTGAGACCCAGTACTTC. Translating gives CASSQDWTPRETQYF. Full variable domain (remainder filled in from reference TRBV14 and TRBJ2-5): EAGVTQFPSHSVIEKGQTVTLRCDPISGHDNLYWYRRVMGKEIKFLLHFVKESKQDESGMPNNRFLAERTGGTYSTLKVQPAELEDSGVYFCASSQDWTPRETQYFGPGTRLLVL.